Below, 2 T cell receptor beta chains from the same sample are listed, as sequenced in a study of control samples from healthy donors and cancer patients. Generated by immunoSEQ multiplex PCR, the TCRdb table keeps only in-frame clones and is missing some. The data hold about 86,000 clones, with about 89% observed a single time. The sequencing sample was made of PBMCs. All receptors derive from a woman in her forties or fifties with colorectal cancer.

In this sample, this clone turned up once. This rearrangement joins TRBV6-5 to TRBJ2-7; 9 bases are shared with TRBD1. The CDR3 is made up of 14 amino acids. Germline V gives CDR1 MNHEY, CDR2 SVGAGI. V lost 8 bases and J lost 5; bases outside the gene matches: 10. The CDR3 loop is CASGGQGPWDEQYV. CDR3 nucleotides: TGTGCCAGCGGCGGACAGGGGCCCTGGGACGAGCAGTACGTC.

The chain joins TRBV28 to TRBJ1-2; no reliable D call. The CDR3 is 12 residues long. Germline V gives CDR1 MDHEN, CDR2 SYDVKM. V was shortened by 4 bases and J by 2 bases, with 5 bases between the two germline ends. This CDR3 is CASSSGNYGYTF. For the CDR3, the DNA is TGTGCCAGCAGTTCAGGAAACTATGGCTACACCTTC.